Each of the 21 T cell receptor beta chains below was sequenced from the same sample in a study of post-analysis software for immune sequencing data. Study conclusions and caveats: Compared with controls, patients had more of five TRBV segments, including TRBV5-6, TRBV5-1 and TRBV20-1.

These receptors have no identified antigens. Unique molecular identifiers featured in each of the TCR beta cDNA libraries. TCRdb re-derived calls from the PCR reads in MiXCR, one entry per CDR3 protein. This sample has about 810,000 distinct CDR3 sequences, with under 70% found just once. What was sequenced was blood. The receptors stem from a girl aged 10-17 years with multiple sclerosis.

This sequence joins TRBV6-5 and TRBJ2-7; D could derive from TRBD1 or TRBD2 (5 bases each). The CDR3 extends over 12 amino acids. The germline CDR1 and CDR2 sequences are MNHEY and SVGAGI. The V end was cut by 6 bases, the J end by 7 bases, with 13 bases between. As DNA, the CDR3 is TGTGCCAGCAGGAGGGGAACGAGGGAGCAGTACTTC. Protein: CASRRGTREQYF.

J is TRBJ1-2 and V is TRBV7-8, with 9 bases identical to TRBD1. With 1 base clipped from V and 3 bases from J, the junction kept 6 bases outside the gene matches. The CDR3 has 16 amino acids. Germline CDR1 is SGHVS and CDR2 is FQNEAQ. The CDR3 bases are TGTGCCAGCAGCTTAGGTGGACAGGGGATATACTATGGCTACACCTTC. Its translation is CASSLGGQGIYYGYTF. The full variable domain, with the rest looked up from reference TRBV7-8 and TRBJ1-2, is GAGVSQSPRYKVAKRGQDVALRCDPISGHVSLFWYQQALGQGPEFLTYFQNEAQLDKSGLPSDRFFAERPEGSVSTLKIQRTQQEDSAVYLCASSLGGQGIYYGYTFGSGTRLTVV.

The CDR3 sequence: CSARRELNTEAFF. The CDR3 DNA follows: TGCAGTGCAAGGAGGGAGCTTAACACTGAAGCTTTCTTT. The chain couples TRBV20-1 to TRBJ1-1; no reliable D call. CDR3 length: 13 residues. V was pared by 6 bases and J by 2 bases, with 13 bases between. Germline CDR1 and CDR2: DFQATT and SNEGSKA (reference sequence).

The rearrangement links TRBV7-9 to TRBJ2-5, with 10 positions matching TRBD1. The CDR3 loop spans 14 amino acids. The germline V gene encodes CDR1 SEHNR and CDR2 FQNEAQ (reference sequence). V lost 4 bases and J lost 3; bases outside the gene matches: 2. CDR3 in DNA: TGTGCCAGCAGCTGGGACAGGGGCGAAGAGACCCAGTACTTC. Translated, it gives CASSWDRGEETQYF.

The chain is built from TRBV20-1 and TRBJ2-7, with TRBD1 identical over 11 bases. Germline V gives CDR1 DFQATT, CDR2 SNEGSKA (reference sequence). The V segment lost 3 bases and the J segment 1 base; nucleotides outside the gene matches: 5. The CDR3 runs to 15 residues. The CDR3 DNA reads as TGCAGTGCTAGCAAGGACAGGGGGCTTTCCTACGAGCAGTACTTC. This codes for CSASKDRGLSYEQYF.

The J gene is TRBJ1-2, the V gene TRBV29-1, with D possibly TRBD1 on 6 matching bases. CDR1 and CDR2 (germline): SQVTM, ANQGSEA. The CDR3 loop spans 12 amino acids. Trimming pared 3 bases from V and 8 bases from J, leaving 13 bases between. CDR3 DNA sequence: TGCAGCGTTGAGAAGGGGGGGCTCGGCTACACCTTC. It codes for CSVEKGGLGYTF.

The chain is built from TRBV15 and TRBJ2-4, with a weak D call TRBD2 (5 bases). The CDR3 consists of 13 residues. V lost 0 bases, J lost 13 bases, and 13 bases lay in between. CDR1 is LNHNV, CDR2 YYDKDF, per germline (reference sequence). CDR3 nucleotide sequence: TGTGCCACCAGCAGAGATTTTGTTGGGGAGCAGTACTTC. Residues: CATSRDFVGEQYF. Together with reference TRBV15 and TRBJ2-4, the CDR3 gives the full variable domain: DAMVIQNPRYQVTQFGKPVTLSCSQTLNHNVMYWYQQKSSQAPKLLFHYYDKDFNNEADTPDNFQSRRPNTSFCFLDIRSPGLGDTAMYLCATSRDFVGEQYFGAGTRLSVL.

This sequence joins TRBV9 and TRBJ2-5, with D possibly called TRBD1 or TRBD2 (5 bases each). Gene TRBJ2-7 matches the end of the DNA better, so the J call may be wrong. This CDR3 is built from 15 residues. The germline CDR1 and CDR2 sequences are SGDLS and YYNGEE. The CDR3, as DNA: TGTGCCAGCAGCGTAGATGGGGGAGCAAGCTACGAGCAGTACTTC. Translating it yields CASSVDGGASYEQYF.

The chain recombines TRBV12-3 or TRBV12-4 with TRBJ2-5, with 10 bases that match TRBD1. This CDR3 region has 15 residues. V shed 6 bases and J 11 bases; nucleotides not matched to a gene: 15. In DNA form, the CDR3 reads TGTGCCAGCAGCTTCTGGGACAGGGGTTGGTGGGAGCAGTACTTC. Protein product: CASSFWDRGWWEQYF.

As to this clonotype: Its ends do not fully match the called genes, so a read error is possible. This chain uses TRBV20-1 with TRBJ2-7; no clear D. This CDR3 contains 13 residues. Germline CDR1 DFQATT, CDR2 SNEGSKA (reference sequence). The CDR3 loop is CSVRPPAFYEQYF. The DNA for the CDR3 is TGCAGTGTTAGACCACCCGCTTTCTACGAGCAGTACTTC.

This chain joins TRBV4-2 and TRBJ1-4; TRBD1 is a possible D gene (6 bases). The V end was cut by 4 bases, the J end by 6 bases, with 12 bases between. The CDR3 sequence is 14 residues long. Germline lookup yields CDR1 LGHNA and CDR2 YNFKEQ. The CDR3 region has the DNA TGTGCCAGCAGCCCCGAGGAGGGGGATGAAAAACTGTTTTTT. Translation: CASSPEEGDEKLFF.

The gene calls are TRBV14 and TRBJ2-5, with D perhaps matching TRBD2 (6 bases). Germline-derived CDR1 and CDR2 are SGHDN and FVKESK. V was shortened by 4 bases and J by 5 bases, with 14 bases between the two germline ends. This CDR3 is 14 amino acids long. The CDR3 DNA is TGTGCCAGCAGCCCTGTGGGGAGGTGGGAGACCCAGTACTTC. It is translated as CASSPVGRWETQYF.

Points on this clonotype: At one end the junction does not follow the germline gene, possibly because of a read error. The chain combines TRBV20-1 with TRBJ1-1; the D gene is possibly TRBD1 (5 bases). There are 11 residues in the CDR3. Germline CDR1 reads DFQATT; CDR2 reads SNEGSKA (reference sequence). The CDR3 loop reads CSASDTREGFF. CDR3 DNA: TGCAGTGCCTCGGACACTCGGGAAGGTTTCTTT.

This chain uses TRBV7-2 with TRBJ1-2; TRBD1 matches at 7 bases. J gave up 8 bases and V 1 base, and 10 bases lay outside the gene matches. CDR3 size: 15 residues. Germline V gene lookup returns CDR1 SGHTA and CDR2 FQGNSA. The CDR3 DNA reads TGTGCCAGCAGCTTAGACAGGGGAGCATCAGGAGGCTACACCTTC. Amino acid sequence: CASSLDRGASGGYTF.

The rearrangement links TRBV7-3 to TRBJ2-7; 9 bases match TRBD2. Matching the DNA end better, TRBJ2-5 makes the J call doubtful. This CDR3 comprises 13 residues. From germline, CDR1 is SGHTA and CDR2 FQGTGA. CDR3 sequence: CASSLSAGGTQYF. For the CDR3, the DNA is TGTGCCAGCAGCTTATCAGCGGGAGGGACCCAGTACTTC.

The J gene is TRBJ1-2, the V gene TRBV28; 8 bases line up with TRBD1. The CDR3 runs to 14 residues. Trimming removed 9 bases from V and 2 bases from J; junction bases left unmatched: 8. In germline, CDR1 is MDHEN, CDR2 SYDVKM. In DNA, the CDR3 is TGTGCCAGTACCGGGACAGGAACCAACTATGGCTACACCTTC. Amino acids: CASTGTGTNYGYTF.

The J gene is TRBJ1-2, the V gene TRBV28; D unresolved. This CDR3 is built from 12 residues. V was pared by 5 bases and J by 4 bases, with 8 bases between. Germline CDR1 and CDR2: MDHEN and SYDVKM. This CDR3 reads CASSHGPYGYTF. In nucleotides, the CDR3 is TGTGCCAGCAGTCATGGACCCTATGGCTACACCTTC.

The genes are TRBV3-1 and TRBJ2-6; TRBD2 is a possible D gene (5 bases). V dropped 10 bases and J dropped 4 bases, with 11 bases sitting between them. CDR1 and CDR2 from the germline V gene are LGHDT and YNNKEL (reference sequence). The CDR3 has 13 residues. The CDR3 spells CATTGSGANVLTF. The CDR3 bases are TGTGCCACTACGGGATCCGGGGCCAACGTCCTGACTTTC.

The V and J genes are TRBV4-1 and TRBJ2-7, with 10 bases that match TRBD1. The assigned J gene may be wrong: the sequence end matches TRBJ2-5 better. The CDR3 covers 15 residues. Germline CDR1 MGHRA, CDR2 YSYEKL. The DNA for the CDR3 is TGCGCCAGCAGCCAAGGGGACAGGGGAACAGAGACCCAGTACTTC. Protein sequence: CASSQGDRGTETQYF.

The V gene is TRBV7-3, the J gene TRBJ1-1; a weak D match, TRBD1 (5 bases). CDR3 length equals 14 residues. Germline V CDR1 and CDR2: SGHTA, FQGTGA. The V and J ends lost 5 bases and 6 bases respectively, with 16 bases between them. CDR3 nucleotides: TGTGCCAGCAGCCAACTAGGGGACGGGGCTGAAGCTTTCTTT. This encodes CASSQLGDGAEAFF.

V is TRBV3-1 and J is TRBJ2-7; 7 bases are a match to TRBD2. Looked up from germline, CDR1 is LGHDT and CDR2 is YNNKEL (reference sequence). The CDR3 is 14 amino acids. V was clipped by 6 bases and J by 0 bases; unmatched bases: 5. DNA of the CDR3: TGTGCCAGCAGACAAAGCGGGGACTCCTACGAGCAGTACTTC. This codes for CASRQSGDSYEQYF.